Each of the 24 T cell receptor beta chains below was sequenced from the same sample in a study of blood T cell repertoires in COVID-19. Method: immunoSEQ multiplex PCR; TCRdb's copy keeps in-frame clones and lacks some. The top ten hold 1.5% to 2% of the sample, which has tens of thousands of clones, roughly 90% seen once. The material sequenced was peripheral blood. The receptors come from a human donor in a cohort sampled during active COVID-19.

The CDR3 DNA sequence: TGCGCCAGCAGTGGGACTACCTACGAGCAGTACTTC. Its translation is CASSGTTYEQYF. The V call is TRBV5-1, the J call TRBJ2-7, with 7 bases lining up with TRBD2. This CDR3 comprises 12 residues. Looked up from germline, CDR1 is SGHRS and CDR2 is YFSETQ. V was pared by 5 bases and J by 2 bases, with 1 base of the junction left unmatched.

The chain joins TRBV28 to TRBJ2-1; perhaps TRBD1 as D (5 bases). V gave up 2 bases and J gave up 4 bases, with 21 bases separating them. From germline, CDR1 is MDHEN and CDR2 SYDVKM. The CDR3 spans 18 residues. The CDR3 spells CASSLVMDNPPLYNEQFF. CDR3 in DNA: TGTGCCAGCAGTTTAGTGATGGACAATCCACCTCTATACAATGAGCAGTTCTTC.

The chain is built from TRBV6-2 or TRBV6-3 and TRBJ2-1, with 8 bases identical to TRBD2. CDR3 size: 15 residues. Trimming at V came to 2 bases and at J to 8 bases, leaving 8 bases not matched to a gene. CDR1 is MNHEY and CDR2 is SVGEGT in the germline V gene. The CDR3: CASSYLSGSMDEQFF. CDR3 in DNA: TGTGCCAGCAGTTACCTAAGCGGGAGTATGGATGAGCAGTTCTTC.

This chain joins TRBV11-3 and TRBJ2-2; 8 bases line up with TRBD2. This CDR3 has 14 amino acids. The germline V gene encodes CDR1 SGHNT and CDR2 YENEEA. The trim removed 10 bases at V and 2 bases at J, leaving 6 bases unmatched. The CDR3 loop is CATTLAVNTGELFF. The CDR3, as DNA: TGTGCCACCACACTAGCGGTAAACACCGGGGAGCTGTTTTTT.

This chain uses TRBV28 with TRBJ1-5; 8 nucleotides line up with TRBD1. After removal of 7 bases from V and 1 base from J, the junction contained 6 bases not matched to a gene. Germline assignment: CDR1 MDHEN and CDR2 SYDVKM. This CDR3 region has 15 residues. DNA for the CDR3: TGTGCCAGCATCCAACAGGGGGGAAGCAATCAGCCCCAGCATTTT. Translation gives CASIQQGGSNQPQHF. The full variable domain, rest sourced from reference TRBV28 and TRBJ1-5, is DVKVTQSSRYLVKRTGEKVFLECVQDMDHENMFWYRQDPGLGLRLIYFSYDVKMKEKGDIPEGYSVSREKKERFSLILESASTNQTSMYLCASIQQGGSNQPQHFGDGTRLSIL.

V gene TRBV9 combines with J gene TRBJ1-2, with 7 bases aligning to TRBD1. The CDR3 spans 16 residues. The trim removed 1 base at V and 4 bases at J, leaving 10 bases unmatched. The germline V gene has CDR1 SGDLS and CDR2 YYNGEE. The CDR3 loop reads CASSVSRQGHRYGYTF. CDR3 bases: TGTGCCAGCAGCGTATCAAGACAGGGCCATCGCTATGGCTACACCTTC.

This chain uses TRBV28 with TRBJ2-2; TRBD1 matches at 8 bases. Losses at the gene ends were 2 bases for V and 6 bases for J; bases not matched to a gene: 8. CDR1 and CDR2 (germline): MDHEN, SYDVKM. This CDR3 has 16 amino acids. CDR3 residues: CASSLTRAGGPGELFF. For the CDR3, the DNA is TGTGCCAGCAGTTTAACCAGGGCAGGGGGCCCCGGGGAGCTGTTTTTT.

The chain recombines TRBV7-2 with TRBJ2-7, with unresolved D. V was trimmed by 4 bases and J by 2 bases, leaving 12 bases between them. Germline lookup yields CDR1 SGHTA and CDR2 FQGNSA. The CDR3 loop spans 14 amino acids. The CDR3, as DNA: TGTGCCAGCAGCTCTAGTCCCGTAACCTACGAGCAGTACTTC. Translating it yields CASSSSPVTYEQYF. Together with reference TRBV7-2 and TRBJ2-7, the CDR3 gives the full variable domain: GAGVSQSPSNKVTEKGKDVELRCDPISGHTALYWYRQSLGQGLEFLIYFQGNSAPDKSGLPSDRFSAERTGGSVSTLTIQRTQQEDSAVYLCASSSSPVTYEQYFGPGTRLTVT.

The chain couples TRBV7-9 to TRBJ1-5, with D tentatively TRBD1 (5 bases). The germline gives CDR1 SEHNR, CDR2 FQNEAQ (reference sequence). The CDR3 covers 14 residues. Trimming took off 4 bases at V and 2 bases at J, with 9 bases between the two ends. The CDR3 nucleotides are TGTGCCAGCAGCTCTCTCAGGGGCAATCAGCCCCAGCATTTT. It translates to CASSSLRGNQPQHF.

This clone was picked up one time. The J gene is TRBJ2-6, the V gene TRBV19; TRBD2 aligns across 7 bases. V lost 7 bases to trimming and J lost 4 bases; unmatched junction nucleotides: 13. This CDR3 is 17 amino acids long. Germline assignment: CDR1 LNHDA and CDR2 SQIVND (reference sequence). As DNA, the CDR3 is TGTGCCAGTATCCTGGGGAGGGGAGTTTCCGGGGCCAACGTCCTGACTTTC. Amino acid sequence: CASILGRGVSGANVLTF.

In its sample, this clone was seen a few times. The V call is TRBV5-6, the J call TRBJ1-1; TRBD1 aligns across 12 bases. This CDR3 has 19 amino acids. The ends lost 4 bases at V and 7 bases at J; junction bases unmatched: 20. Germline V CDR1 and CDR2: SGHDT, YYEEEE. The chain's CDR3 is CASSLLGTGGGKFSIEAFF. The DNA of the CDR3 is TGTGCCAGCAGCCTGCTGGGGACAGGGGGCGGGAAGTTTTCAATTGAAGCTTTCTTT.

V usage is TRBV7-9 and J usage is TRBJ2-7; 14 bases map to TRBD2. In germline, CDR1 is SEHNR, CDR2 FQNEAQ (reference sequence). The V segment lost 0 bases and the J segment 2 bases; nucleotides outside the gene matches: 0. This CDR3 contains 16 residues. CDR3 in DNA: TGTGCCAGCAGCTTAGCGGGACTAGCGGGAGCCTACGAGCAGTACTTC. As protein: CASSLAGLAGAYEQYF.

The gene calls are TRBV7-9 and TRBJ1-4; D call uncertain. V gave up 4 bases and J gave up 3 bases, with 21 bases separating them. The CDR3 length is 18 residues. The V gene's germline CDR1 is SEHNR and CDR2 FQNEAQ (reference sequence). CDR3 sequence (DNA): TGTGCCAGCAGCTCCCGTCCCCCGGGAACGGAACCTAATGAAAAACTGTTTTTT. This gives the protein CASSSRPPGTEPNEKLFF.

The rearrangement uses TRBV4-3 and TRBJ1-4; TRBD1 aligns across 9 bases. V lost 2 bases and J lost 7; bases outside the gene matches: 8. CDR1 and CDR2 from the germline V gene are LGHNA and YSLEER. This CDR3 has 16 amino acids. The CDR3 nucleotides read TGCGCCAGCAGCCAAAGACCGGGACAGGGTACTGAAAAACTGTTTTTT. Translated: CASSQRPGQGTEKLFF.

The chain joins TRBV7-2 to TRBJ2-7, with 8 bases that match TRBD2. Germline lookup yields CDR1 SGHTA and CDR2 FQGNSA. The ends lost 2 bases at V and 5 bases at J; junction bases unmatched: 5. This CDR3 region has 14 residues. The CDR3 nucleotides are TGTGCCAGCAGCTTACACGGGAGGGTCGACGAGCAGTACTTC. Its protein is CASSLHGRVDEQYF.

The chain joins TRBV19 to TRBJ2-3; TRBD1 agrees at 8 bases. Germline trimming cut 3 bases from V and 6 bases from J; bases unmatched to any gene: 8. Germline V gene sequence: CDR1 LNHDA, CDR2 SQIVND (reference sequence). CDR3 size: 15 residues. The CDR3 DNA reads TGTGCCAGTAGTATTAACCCACAGGGGGGCGATACGCAGTATTTT. Its protein product is CASSINPQGGDTQYF. The full variable domain, in which reference TRBV19 and TRBJ2-3 provide the parts outside the CDR3, is DGGITQSPKYLFRKEGQNVTLSCEQNLNHDAMYWYRQDPGQGLRLIYYSQIVNDFQKGDIAEGYSVSREKKESFPLTVTSAQKNPTAFYLCASSINPQGGDTQYFGPGTRLTVL.

The chain couples TRBV9 to TRBJ2-7; D remains ambiguous. CDR3 length: 13 amino acids. Per germline, CDR1 SGDLS and CDR2 YYNGEE. V lost 4 bases and J lost 7, with 15 bases in between. Written as DNA, the CDR3 is TGTGCCAGCAGCACCGACTCCTGGTTGGAGCAGTACTTC. Its protein is CASSTDSWLEQYF.

The chain employs TRBV15 and TRBJ1-3; 10 bases agree with TRBD1. In germline, CDR1 is LNHNV, CDR2 YYDKDF (reference sequence). J lost 4 bases, V lost 3 bases, and 3 bases had no gene match. The CDR3 spans 15 residues. The CDR3 DNA sequence: TGTGCCACCAGCAGCGACAGGGGGCTGGGAAACACCATATATTTT. Its translation is CATSSDRGLGNTIYF.

V gene TRBV28 combines with J gene TRBJ1-3; D is uncertain. Looked up from germline, CDR1 is MDHEN and CDR2 is SYDVKM. The CDR3 is made up of 12 amino acids. Trimming removed 5 bases from V and 0 bases from J, with 2 bases in between. The CDR3 region is CASSLSGNTIYF. Written as DNA, the CDR3 is TGTGCCAGCAGTCTCTCTGGAAACACCATATATTTT.

In this sample, this clone turned up once. The gene calls are TRBV5-1 and TRBJ2-2, with 7 bases fitting TRBD1. Germline loops: CDR1 SGHRS, CDR2 YFSETQ. The CDR3 covers 16 residues. Germline trimming cut 6 bases from V and 8 bases from J; bases unmatched to any gene: 16. CDR3 loop: CASNPGQSVRPGELFF. The CDR3 DNA reads as TGCGCCAGCAACCCGGGACAGAGTGTACGTCCGGGGGAGCTGTTTTTT.

The genes are TRBV6-2 or TRBV6-3 and TRBJ1-5; TRBD1 is a possible D gene (5 bases). The CDR3 is 15 residues long. The V end lost 6 bases, the J end lost 0 bases, and 12 bases lay between the germline ends. Germline V CDR1 and CDR2: MNHEY, SVGEGT. As DNA, the CDR3 is TGTGCCAGCAGCCCACGGGGGGATAGCAATCAGCCCCAGCATTTT. Translating it yields CASSPRGDSNQPQHF.

Of note for this clone: This same CDR3 is encoded by further DNA sequences in the sample. The V gene is TRBV11-3, the J gene TRBJ1-6; D remains ambiguous. The CDR3 length is 15 residues. Germline CDR1 reads SGHNT; CDR2 reads YENEEA. Trimming removed 0 bases at V and 9 bases at J, with 12 bases between. CDR3 DNA: TGTGCCAGCAGCTTAGATACCACACAGTCTTCACCCCTCCACTTT. Translated, it gives CASSLDTTQSSPLHF.

This chain connects TRBV7-8 to TRBJ2-4, with D possibly TRBD2 on 6 matching bases. This CDR3 comprises 16 residues. Germline V lookup: CDR1 SGHVS, CDR2 FQNEAQ. Trimming shortened V by 5 bases and J by 0 bases, and 14 bases separated the two germline ends. The CDR3 sequence is CASSPERVLAKNIQYF. As DNA, the CDR3 is TGTGCCAGCAGCCCTGAGCGGGTTCTAGCCAAAAACATTCAGTACTTC.

The gene calls are TRBV24-1 and TRBJ2-1; TRBD2 matches at 11 bases. Unmatched junction bases numbered 9, after V lost 6 bases and J lost 9 bases. The germline V gene has CDR1 KGHDR and CDR2 SFDVKD. The CDR3 is made up of 15 amino acids. The CDR3 loop is CATSTGTSGLTEQFF. The CDR3 DNA reads as TGTGCCACCAGTACCGGGACTAGCGGACTAACTGAGCAGTTCTTC.